The entry below gives a single T cell receptor beta chain sequence along with its context. Antigen specificity is unknown. Germline V gene sequence: CDR1 LNHDA, CDR2 SQIVND (reference sequence). The CDR3 loop spans 9 amino acids. The entry originates in a study of neoadjuvant anti-PD-1 for oral cavity cancer. Study-wide context: Before surgery, most patients got three to four biweekly 3 mg/kg nivolumab doses. Non-progressing patients received a fourth nivolumab dose near day 43, then surgery on days 50-56. General observations from the study: Pretreatment Treg/Th17 ratio correlated inversely with post-treatment tumor clonality. With a few patients per group, TCR findings need larger cohorts.

Time point indicated: after neoadjuvant nivolumab, at surgical resection. TCRdb keeps only in-frame clones here, not all; method: immunoSEQ multiplex PCR. The sample consists of roughly 36,000 clones, about 36% of them appearing once. The sample in question was tumor tissue, obtained after nivolumab (anti-PD-1) treatment. The rearrangement joins TRBV19 to TRBJ2-7; D gene unclear. The sequence derives from a person aged 40 to 85 with oral cavity squamous cell carcinoma. The CDR3 here is CWVGNEQYF. Written as DNA, the CDR3 is TGTTGGGTAGGGAACGAGCAGTACTTC.